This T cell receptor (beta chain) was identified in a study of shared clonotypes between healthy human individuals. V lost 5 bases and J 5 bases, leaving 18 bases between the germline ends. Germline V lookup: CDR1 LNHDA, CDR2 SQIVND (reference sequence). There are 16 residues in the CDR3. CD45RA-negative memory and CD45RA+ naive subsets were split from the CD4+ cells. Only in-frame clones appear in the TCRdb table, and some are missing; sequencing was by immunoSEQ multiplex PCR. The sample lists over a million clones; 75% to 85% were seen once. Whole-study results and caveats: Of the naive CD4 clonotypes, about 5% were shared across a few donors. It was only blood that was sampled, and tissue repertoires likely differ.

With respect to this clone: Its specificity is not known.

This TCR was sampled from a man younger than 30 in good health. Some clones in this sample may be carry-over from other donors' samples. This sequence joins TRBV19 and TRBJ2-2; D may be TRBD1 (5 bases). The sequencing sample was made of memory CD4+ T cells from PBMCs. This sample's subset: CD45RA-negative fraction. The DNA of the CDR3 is TGTGCCAGTAGTGTTTTCGCCCAGGGTGGGACCGGGGAGCTGTTTTTT. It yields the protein CASSVFAQGGTGELFF.